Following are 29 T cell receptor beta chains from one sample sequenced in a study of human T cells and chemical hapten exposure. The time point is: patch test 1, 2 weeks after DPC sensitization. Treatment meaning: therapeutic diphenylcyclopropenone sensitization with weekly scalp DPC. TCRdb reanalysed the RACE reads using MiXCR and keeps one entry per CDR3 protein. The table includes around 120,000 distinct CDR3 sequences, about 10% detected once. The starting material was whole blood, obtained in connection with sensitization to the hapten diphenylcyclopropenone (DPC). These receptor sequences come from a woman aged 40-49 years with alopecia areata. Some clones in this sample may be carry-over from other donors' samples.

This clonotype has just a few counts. CDR3 protein: CASSQQGPGTEAFF. In DNA form, the CDR3 reads TGTGCCAGTAGTCAACAGGGCCCGGGGACTGAAGCTTTCTTT. The chain recombines TRBV19 with TRBJ1-1, with a tentative D call TRBD1 (6 bases). The CDR3 is 14 residues long. Germline V lookup: CDR1 LNHDA, CDR2 SQIVND (reference sequence). V shed 5 bases and J shed 5 bases, with 15 bases lying between them. The full variable domain, with the rest looked up from reference TRBV19 and TRBJ1-1, is DGGITQSPKYLFRKEGQNVTLSCEQNLNHDAMYWYRQDPGQGLRLIYYSQIVNDFQKGDIAEGYSVSREKKESFPLTVTSAQKNPTAFYLCASSQQGPGTEAFFGQGTRLTVV.

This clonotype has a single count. CDR3 amino acids: CANSATGGRGNEKLFF. The CDR3 nucleotides read TGTGCCAACAGCGCTACAGGGGGCCGGGGTAATGAAAAACTGTTTTTT. The J gene is TRBJ1-4, the V gene TRBV6-1; 9 bases match TRBD1. The CDR3 has 16 residues. V shed 10 bases, J shed 4 bases, and the junction held 13 bases outside the gene matches. CDR1 and CDR2 (germline): MNHNS, SASEGT.

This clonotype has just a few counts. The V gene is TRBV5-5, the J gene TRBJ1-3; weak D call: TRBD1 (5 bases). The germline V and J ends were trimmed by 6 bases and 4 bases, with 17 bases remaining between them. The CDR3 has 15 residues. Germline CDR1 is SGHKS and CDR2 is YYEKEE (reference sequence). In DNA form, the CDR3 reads TGTGCCAGCAACCGAGACCCCAGGGAGGGAAACACCATATATTTT. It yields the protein CASNRDPREGNTIYF.

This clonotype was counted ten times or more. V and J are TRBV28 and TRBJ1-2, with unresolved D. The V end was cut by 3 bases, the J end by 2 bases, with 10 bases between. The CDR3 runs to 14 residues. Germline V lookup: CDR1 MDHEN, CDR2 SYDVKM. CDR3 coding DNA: TGTGCCAGCAGTTTGCCGACTATAAACTATGGCTACACCTTC. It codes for CASSLPTINYGYTF.

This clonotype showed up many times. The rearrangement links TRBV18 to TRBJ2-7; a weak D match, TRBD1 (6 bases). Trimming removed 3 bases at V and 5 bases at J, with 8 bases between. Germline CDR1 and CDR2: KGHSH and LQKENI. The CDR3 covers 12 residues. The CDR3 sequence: CASSPSGDEQYF. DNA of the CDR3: TGTGCCAGCTCACCTTCAGGGGACGAGCAGTACTTC.

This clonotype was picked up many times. The CDR3 DNA reads TGTGCCAGCAGCCAAGTAGGCGGGGTAAACACTGAAGCTTTCTTT. Its protein is CASSQVGGVNTEAFF. The V and J genes are TRBV14 and TRBJ1-1; D gene unclear. CDR3 size: 15 residues. Germline CDR1 reads SGHDN; CDR2 reads FVKESK. V lost 1 base and J lost 2, with 11 bases in between.

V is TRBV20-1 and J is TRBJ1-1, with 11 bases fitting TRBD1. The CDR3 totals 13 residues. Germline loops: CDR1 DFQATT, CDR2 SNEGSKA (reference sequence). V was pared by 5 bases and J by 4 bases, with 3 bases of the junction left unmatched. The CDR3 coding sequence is TGCAGTGCTCTCGGGACAGGGGGCACTGAAGCTTTCTTT. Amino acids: CSALGTGGTEAFF.

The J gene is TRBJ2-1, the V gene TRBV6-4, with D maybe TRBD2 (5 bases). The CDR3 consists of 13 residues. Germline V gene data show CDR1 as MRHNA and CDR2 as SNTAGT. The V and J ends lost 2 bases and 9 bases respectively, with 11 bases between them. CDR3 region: CASSDQREGEQFF. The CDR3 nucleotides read TGTGCCAGCAGTGACCAGCGAGAGGGTGAGCAGTTCTTC.

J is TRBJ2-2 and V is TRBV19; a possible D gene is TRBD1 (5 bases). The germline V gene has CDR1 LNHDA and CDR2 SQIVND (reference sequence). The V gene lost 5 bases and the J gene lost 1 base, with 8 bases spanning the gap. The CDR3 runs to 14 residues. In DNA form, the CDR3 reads TGTGCCAGTAGTCCACAGGTGAACACCGGGGAGCTGTTTTTT. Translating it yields CASSPQVNTGELFF.

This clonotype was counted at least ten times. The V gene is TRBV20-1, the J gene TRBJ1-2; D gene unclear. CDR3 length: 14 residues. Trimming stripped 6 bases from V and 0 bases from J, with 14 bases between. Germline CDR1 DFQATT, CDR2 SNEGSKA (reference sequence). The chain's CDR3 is CSALKSLANYGYTF. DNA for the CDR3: TGCAGTGCACTCAAGAGTTTAGCTAACTATGGCTACACCTTC.

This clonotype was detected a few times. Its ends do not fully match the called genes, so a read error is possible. The CDR3 sequence is CANSQRQGASSYEQYF. Here the CDR3 DNA reads TGCGCCAACAGCCAACGACAGGGGGCAAGCTCCTACGAGCAGTACTTC. The rearrangement links TRBV4-1 to TRBJ2-7, with 10 bases identical to TRBD1. Germline lookup yields CDR1 MGHRA and CDR2 YSYEKL. The CDR3 covers 16 residues.

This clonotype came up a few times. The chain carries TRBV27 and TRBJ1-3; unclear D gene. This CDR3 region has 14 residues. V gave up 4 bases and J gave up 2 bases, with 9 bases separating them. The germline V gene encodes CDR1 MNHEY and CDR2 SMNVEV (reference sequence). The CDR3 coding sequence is TGTGCCAGCAGTTCTGAGGGTCCTGGAAACACCATATATTTT. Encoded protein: CASSSEGPGNTIYF.

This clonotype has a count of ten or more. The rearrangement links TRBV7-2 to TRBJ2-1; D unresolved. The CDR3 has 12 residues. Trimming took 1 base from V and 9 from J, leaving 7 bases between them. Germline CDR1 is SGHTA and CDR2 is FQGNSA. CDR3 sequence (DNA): TGTGCCAGCAGCTTAGGCCCTAGTGAGCAGTTCTTC. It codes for CASSLGPSEQFF.

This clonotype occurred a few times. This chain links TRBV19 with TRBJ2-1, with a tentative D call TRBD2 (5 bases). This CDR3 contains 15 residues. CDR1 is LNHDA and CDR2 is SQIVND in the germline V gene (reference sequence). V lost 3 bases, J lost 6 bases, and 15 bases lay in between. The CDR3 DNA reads TGTGCCAGTAGTATCCAGACCCCCCGGGGCAATGAGCAGTTCTTC. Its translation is CASSIQTPRGNEQFF. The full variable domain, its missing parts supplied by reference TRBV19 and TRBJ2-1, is DGGITQSPKYLFRKEGQNVTLSCEQNLNHDAMYWYRQDPGQGLRLIYYSQIVNDFQKGDIAEGYSVSREKKESFPLTVTSAQKNPTAFYLCASSIQTPRGNEQFFGPGTRLTVL.

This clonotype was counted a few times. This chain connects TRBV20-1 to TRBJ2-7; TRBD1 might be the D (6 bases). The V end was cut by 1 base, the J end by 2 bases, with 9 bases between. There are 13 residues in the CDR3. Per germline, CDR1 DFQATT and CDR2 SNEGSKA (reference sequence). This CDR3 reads CSARGQGTYEQYF. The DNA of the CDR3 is TGCAGTGCTAGAGGGCAGGGGACCTACGAGCAGTACTTC.

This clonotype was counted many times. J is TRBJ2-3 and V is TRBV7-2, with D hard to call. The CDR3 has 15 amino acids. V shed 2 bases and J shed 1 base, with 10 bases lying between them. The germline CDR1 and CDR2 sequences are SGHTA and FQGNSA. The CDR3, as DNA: TGTGCCAGCAGCTTAACCCCGGCCCGCACAGATACGCAGTATTTT. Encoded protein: CASSLTPARTDTQYF. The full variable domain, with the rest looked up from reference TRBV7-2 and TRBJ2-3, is GAGVSQSPSNKVTEKGKDVELRCDPISGHTALYWYRQSLGQGLEFLIYFQGNSAPDKSGLPSDRFSAERTGGSVSTLTIQRTQQEDSAVYLCASSLTPARTDTQYFGPGTRLTVL.

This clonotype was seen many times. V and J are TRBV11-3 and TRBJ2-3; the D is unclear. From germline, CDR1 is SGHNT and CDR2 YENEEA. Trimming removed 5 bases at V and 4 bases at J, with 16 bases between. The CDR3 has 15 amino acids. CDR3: CASSHGGMPSDTQYF. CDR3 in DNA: TGTGCCAGCAGCCACGGCGGCATGCCGTCAGATACGCAGTATTTT. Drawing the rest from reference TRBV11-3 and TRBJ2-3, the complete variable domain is EAGVVQSPRYKIIEKKQPVAFWCNPISGHNTLYWYLQNLGQGPELLIRYENEEAVDDSQLPKDRFSAERLKGVDSTLKIQPAELGDSAVYLCASSHGGMPSDTQYFGPGTRLTVL.

The CDR3 region is CSASDWGGGNTIYF. Written as DNA, the CDR3 is TGCAGTGCTAGCGATTGGGGGGGAGGAAACACCATATATTTT. The chain employs TRBV20-1 and TRBJ1-3; D perhaps matches TRBD1 (5 bases). The germline gives CDR1 DFQATT, CDR2 SNEGSKA (reference sequence). V shed 3 bases and J shed 4 bases, with 13 bases lying between them. The CDR3 has 14 residues.

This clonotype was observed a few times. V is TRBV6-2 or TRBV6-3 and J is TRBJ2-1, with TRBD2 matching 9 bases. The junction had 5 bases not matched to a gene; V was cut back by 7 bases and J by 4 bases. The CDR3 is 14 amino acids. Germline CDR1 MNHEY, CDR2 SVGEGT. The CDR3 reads CASMREGVYNEQFF. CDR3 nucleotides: TGTGCCAGCATGCGGGAGGGCGTTTACAATGAGCAGTTCTTC.

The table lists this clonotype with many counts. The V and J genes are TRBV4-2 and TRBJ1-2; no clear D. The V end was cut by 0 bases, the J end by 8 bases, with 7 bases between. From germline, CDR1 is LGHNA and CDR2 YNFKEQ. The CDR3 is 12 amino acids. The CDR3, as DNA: TGTGCCAGCAGCCAAGATCTAAGGGGCTACACCTTC. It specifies CASSQDLRGYTF.

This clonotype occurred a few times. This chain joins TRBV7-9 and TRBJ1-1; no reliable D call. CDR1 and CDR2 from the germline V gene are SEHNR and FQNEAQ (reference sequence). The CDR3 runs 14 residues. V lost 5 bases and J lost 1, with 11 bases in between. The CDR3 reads CASSPLSTNTEAFF. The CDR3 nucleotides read TGTGCCAGCAGCCCGCTGAGTACGAACACTGAAGCTTTCTTT.

Here the CDR3 reads CASGGNFHTEAFF. Written as DNA, the CDR3 is TGCGCCAGCGGTGGAAATTTTCACACTGAAGCTTTCTTT. V is TRBV5-1 and J is TRBJ1-1; D ambiguous. V shed 7 bases and J shed 3 bases, with 13 bases lying between them. The CDR3 is 13 amino acids. The V gene's germline CDR1 is SGHRS and CDR2 YFSETQ.

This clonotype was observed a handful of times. The CDR3 region has the DNA TGTGCCAGCTCACCAGGGACACTAGCGGGAACTTACAATGAGCAGTTCTTC. It encodes CASSPGTLAGTYNEQFF. The chain combines TRBV18 with TRBJ2-1; TRBD2 agrees at 10 bases. This CDR3 spans 17 amino acids. The germline V gene encodes CDR1 KGHSH and CDR2 LQKENI. The J segment lost 4 bases and the V segment lost 2 bases, leaving 8 bases of the junction unmatched.

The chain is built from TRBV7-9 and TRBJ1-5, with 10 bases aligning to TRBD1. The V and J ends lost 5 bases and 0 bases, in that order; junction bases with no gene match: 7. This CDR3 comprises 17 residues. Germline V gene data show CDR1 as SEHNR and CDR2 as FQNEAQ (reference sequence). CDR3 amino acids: CASSPGTGAHSNQPQHF. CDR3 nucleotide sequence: TGTGCCAGCAGCCCCGGGACAGGGGCGCATAGCAATCAGCCCCAGCATTTT.

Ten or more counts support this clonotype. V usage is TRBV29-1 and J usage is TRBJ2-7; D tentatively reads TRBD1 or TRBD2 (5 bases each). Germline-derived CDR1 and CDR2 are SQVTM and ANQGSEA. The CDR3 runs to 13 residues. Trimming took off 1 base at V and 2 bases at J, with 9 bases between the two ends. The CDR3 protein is CSVEGQGAYEQYF. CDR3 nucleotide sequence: TGCAGCGTTGAAGGTCAGGGAGCCTACGAGCAGTACTTC.

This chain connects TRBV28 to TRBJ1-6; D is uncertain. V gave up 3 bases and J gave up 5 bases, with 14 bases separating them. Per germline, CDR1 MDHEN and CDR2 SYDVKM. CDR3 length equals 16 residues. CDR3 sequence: CASSFGPTRHNSPLHF. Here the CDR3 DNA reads TGTGCCAGCAGTTTCGGACCGACAAGGCATAATTCACCCCTCCACTTT.

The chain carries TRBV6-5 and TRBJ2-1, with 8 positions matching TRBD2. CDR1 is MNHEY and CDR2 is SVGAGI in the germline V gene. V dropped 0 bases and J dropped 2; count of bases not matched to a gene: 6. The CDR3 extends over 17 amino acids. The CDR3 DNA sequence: TGTGCCAGCAGTTACTCGCTCGGGAGGGCCCCCTACAATGAGCAGTTCTTC. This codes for CASSYSLGRAPYNEQFF.

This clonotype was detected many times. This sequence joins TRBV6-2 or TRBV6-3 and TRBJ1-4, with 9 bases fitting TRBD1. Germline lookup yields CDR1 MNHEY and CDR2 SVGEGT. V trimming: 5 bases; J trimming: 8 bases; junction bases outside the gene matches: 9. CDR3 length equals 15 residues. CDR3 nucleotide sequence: TGTGCCAGCAGTGAACCGGGACAGGGAAGCGAAAAACTGTTTTTT. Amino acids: CASSEPGQGSEKLFF.

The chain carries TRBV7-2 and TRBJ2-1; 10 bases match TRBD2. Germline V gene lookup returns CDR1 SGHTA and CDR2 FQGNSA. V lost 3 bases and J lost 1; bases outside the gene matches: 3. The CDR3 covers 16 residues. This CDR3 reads CASSFLAGESYNEQFF. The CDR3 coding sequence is TGTGCCAGCAGCTTCCTAGCGGGAGAATCCTACAATGAGCAGTTCTTC.